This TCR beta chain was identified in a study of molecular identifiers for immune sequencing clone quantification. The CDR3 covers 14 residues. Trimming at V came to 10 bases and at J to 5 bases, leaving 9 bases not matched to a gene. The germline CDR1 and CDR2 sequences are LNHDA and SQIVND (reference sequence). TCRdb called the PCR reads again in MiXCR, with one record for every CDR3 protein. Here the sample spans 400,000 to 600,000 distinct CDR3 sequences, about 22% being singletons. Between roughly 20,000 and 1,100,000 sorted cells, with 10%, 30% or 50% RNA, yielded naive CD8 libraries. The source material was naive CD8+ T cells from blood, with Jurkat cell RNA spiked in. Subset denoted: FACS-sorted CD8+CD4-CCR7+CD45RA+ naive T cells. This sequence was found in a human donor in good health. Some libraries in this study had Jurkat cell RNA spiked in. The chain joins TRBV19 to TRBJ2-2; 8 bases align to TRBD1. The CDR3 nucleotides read TGTGCCACCCATAGACAGGGGTGGACCGGGGAGCTGTTTTTT. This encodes CATHRQGWTGELFF.